The 6 T cell receptor beta chains reported below all come from one sample, sequenced in a study of T cell responses to AZD1222 COVID-19 vaccine. The protocol was immunoSEQ multiplex PCR, while the TCRdb copy is restricted to in-frame clones and leaves out a portion. The sample yields around 120,000 clones, approximately 88% seen once. Sequenced here: peripheral blood, sampled on day 0 of AZD1222 vaccination. These receptors originate from an adult in good health.

This chain uses TRBV5-8 with TRBJ1-2; possible D gene TRBD1, 5 bases. The germline gives CDR1 SGHTS, CDR2 YDEGEE. The CDR3 runs to 17 residues. Trimming cost V 6 bases and J 4 bases, with 25 bases left between them. The CDR3 is CASKAPQGIFSSYGYTF. DNA of the CDR3: TGTGCCAGCAAAGCTCCCCAGGGAATTTTTAGTAGCTATGGCTACACCTTC. Full variable domain (missing parts from reference TRBV5-8 and TRBJ1-2): EAGVTQSPTHLIKTRGQQATLRCSPISGHTSVYWYQQALGLGLQFLLWYDEGEERNRGNFPPRFSGRQFPNYSSELNVNALELEDSALYLCASKAPQGIFSSYGYTFGSGTRLTVV.

This chain joins TRBV6-2 or TRBV6-3 and TRBJ1-1; D possibly corresponds to TRBD1 (6 bases). Between the trimmed V and J ends, which lost 2 bases and 4 bases, there was a span of 14 bases. CDR1 is MNHEY and CDR2 is SVGEGT in the germline V gene. This CDR3 has 15 amino acids. The CDR3 loop is CASSYPIRGSTEAFF. CDR3 DNA sequence: TGTGCCAGCAGTTACCCAATCAGGGGTTCCACTGAAGCTTTCTTT.

The chain recombines TRBV2 with TRBJ1-6, with D possibly being TRBD1 (5 bases). Trimming pared 4 bases from V and 7 bases from J, leaving 11 bases between. This CDR3 is 14 amino acids long. Looked up from germline, CDR1 is SNHLY and CDR2 is FYNNEI. The CDR3 spells CASSGRGSNSPLHF. DNA of the CDR3: TGTGCCAGCAGTGGGCGGGGGTCCAATTCACCCCTCCACTTT.

This clone has a single count. The J gene is TRBJ2-3, the V gene TRBV6-2 or TRBV6-3; 13 nucleotides match TRBD2. The ends lost 3 bases at V and 1 base at J; junction bases unmatched: 7. The CDR3 sequence is 18 residues long. Germline values: CDR1 MNHEY, CDR2 SVGEGT. CDR3 amino acids: CASSYPAGTSGGTDTQYF. In DNA form, the CDR3 reads TGTGCCAGCAGTTATCCAGCCGGGACTAGCGGGGGCACAGATACGCAGTATTTT.

This chain links TRBV7-9 with TRBJ2-2; the match to TRBD2 covers 7 bases. Trimming removed 5 bases from V and 0 bases from J; junction bases left unmatched: 15. This CDR3 contains 19 residues. The germline V gene has CDR1 SEHNR and CDR2 FQNEAQ (reference sequence). CDR3 in DNA: TGTGCCAGCAGCGGAAAAACTTTAGCGGGCAGGACGAACACCGGGGAGCTGTTTTTT. Translating it yields CASSGKTLAGRTNTGELFF.

The CDR3 reads CALGGGYNEQFF. Here the CDR3 DNA reads TGTGCTTTGGGGGGGGGTTACAATGAGCAGTTCTTC. This rearrangement joins TRBV12-5 to TRBJ2-1; 7 bases align to TRBD2. CDR1 is LGHNT, CDR2 FRNRAP, per germline. This CDR3 is built from 12 residues. V dropped 11 bases and J dropped 4; count of bases not matched to a gene: 5.